The rows below give T cell receptor beta chains drawn from one sample of a study of T cells in Graves' hyperthyroidism and ophthalmopathy. MiXCR, applied by TCRdb to the multiplex PCR reads, yields one record per CDR3 protein. The sample shows around 700,000 distinct CDR3 sequences, about a third of them seen only once. What was sequenced was blood. These receptors all stem from a woman aged 40 to 50 with Graves' hyperthyroidism. Both conserved end residues are part of each CDR3. Fields, in order: J gene, V gene, CDR3 protein.

TRBJ1-2,TRBV29-1,CSGLAGQGFAYTF
TRBJ2-5,TRBV9,CASSVATRGSETQYF
TRBJ1-6,TRBV10-3,CAISESGPPNSPLHF
TRBJ1-1,TRBV10-1,CASSPGQVMGEAFF
TRBJ2-5,TRBV20-1,CSADQETQYF
TRBJ2-5,TRBV6-5,CARRYQETQYF
TRBJ2-7,TRBV7-2,CASSWGTGGYEQYF
TRBJ2-7,TRBV4-1,CASSQVLAGGFYEQYF
TRBJ1-5,TRBV2,CASSEGRGQPQHF
TRBJ1-1,TRBV5-4,CASSPWGQGPSNTEAFF